This record concerns one T cell receptor beta chain sequence. What it binds is unknown. V was shortened by 5 bases and J by 0 bases, with 11 bases between the two germline ends. The CDR3 runs to 16 residues. In germline, CDR1 is SGHTA, CDR2 FQGNSA. These data originate in a study of T cells in Graves' hyperthyroidism and ophthalmopathy. Study-wide context: Sampling of peripheral blood happened at initial diagnosis, prior to any treatment.

Ophthalmopathy patients showed a Clinical Activity Score of at least 3, NOSPECS grade of at least 4 and duration under 3 months. Fresh peripheral blood, 9.5 to 10 ml of it, supplied the PBMCs. TCR beta CDR3 regions were amplified from RNA. TCR CDR3 regions were first amplified by RT-PCR with HTBI primers. MiXCR, applied by TCRdb to the multiplex PCR reads, yields one record per CDR3 protein. The sample records fewer than 450,000 distinct CDR3 sequences, about 14% being singletons. Study-wide points: Peripheral blood also featured most of the thyroid clonotypes expanded above 0.001.

The chain has TRBV7-2 and TRBJ2-6; D remains unclear. The sample was blood. The clonotype originates from a man aged 45-65 years with Graves' ophthalmopathy. The CDR3 region is CASSPRTVSGANVLTF. CDR3 DNA sequence: TGTGCCAGCAGCCCGAGGACGGTCTCTGGGGCCAACGTCCTGACTTTC.